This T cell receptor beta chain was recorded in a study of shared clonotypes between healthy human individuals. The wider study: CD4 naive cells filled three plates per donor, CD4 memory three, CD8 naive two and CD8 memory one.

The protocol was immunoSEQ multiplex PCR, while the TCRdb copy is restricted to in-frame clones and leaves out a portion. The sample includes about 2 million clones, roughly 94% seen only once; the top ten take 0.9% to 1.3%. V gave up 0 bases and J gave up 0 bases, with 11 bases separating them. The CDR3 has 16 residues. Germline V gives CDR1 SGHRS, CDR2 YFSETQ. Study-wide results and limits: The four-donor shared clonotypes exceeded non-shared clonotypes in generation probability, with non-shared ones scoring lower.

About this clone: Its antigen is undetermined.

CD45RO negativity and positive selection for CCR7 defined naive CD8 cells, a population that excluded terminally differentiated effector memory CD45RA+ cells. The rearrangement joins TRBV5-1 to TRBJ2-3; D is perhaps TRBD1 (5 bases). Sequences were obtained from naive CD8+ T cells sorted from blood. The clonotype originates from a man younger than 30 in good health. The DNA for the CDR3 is TGCGCCAGCAGCTTGGAAGGGGTGAGGAGCACAGATACGCAGTATTTT. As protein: CASSLEGVRSTDTQYF.